The 22 T cell receptor beta chains reported below all come from one sample, sequenced in a study of shared clonotypes between healthy human individuals. The data were produced by immunoSEQ multiplex PCR, yet TCRdb's version contains in-frame clones alone and is incomplete. The sample lists some 530,000 clones; 70% to 85% were seen once. Sequenced material: PBMCs. The receptors shown here come from a woman aged 40 to 49 in good health. Some clones in this sample may be carry-over from other donors' samples.

The chain couples TRBV11-3 to TRBJ2-1, with D tentatively TRBD1 or TRBD2 (5 bases each). The CDR3 has 16 amino acids. Trimming left V 4 bases short and J 0 bases short, with 13 bases between. CDR1 SGHNT and CDR2 YENEEA come from the germline V gene. The CDR3 sequence: CASSSRDGPSYNEQFF. The CDR3 nucleotides read TGTGCCAGCAGCTCTAGGGACGGACCCTCCTACAATGAGCAGTTCTTC.

The genes are TRBV18 and TRBJ2-1; D gene ambiguous. Germline loops: CDR1 KGHSH, CDR2 LQKENI. The CDR3 length is 12 residues. V was pared by 5 bases and J by 9 bases, with 11 bases between. The CDR3 is CASSATPSEQFF. In DNA, the CDR3 is TGTGCCAGCTCAGCTACACCCAGTGAGCAGTTCTTC.

The table lists this clone with a count of one. The CDR3 nucleotides are TGCAGTGCTAGGCCAGGGAATGAGCAGTTCTTC. Its translation is CSARPGNEQFF. V usage is TRBV20-1 and J usage is TRBJ2-1; perhaps TRBD1 as D (5 bases). Trimming cost V 3 bases and J 7 bases, with 7 bases left between them. CDR3 size: 11 residues. Germline V gene data show CDR1 as DFQATT and CDR2 as SNEGSKA (reference sequence).

The chain couples TRBV7-8 to TRBJ1-3, with TRBD1 matching 7 bases. V shed 2 bases and J 0 bases; nucleotides not matched to a gene: 13. This CDR3 has 19 amino acids. Germline V CDR1 and CDR2: SGHVS, FQNEAQ. CDR3: CASSLSPRGQAGSGNTIYF. CDR3 bases: TGTGCCAGCAGCTTATCACCGAGAGGACAGGCCGGCTCTGGAAACACCATATATTTT.

Of note for this clone: The junction differs from germline at one of its ends, possibly a read error. This sequence joins TRBV6-6 and TRBJ2-7; the match to TRBD1 covers 7 bases. CDR1 and CDR2 from the germline V gene are MNHNY and SVGAGI (reference sequence). CDR3 length: 14 residues. DNA of the CDR3: TGTGCCATCAGTGGGGCAGGGGGACCCTACGAGCAGTACTTC. Translated: CAISGAGGPYEQYF.

The chain combines TRBV25-1 with TRBJ2-7; 8 bases agree with TRBD2. Trimming took 6 bases from V and 3 from J; bases not matched to a gene: 10. This CDR3 spans 15 amino acids. CDR1 is MGHDK, CDR2 SYGVNS, per germline. The CDR3 sequence is CASSLDGGGNYEQYF. The CDR3 DNA is TGTGCCAGCAGCTTGGACGGCGGGGGGAACTACGAGCAGTACTTC.

This chain joins TRBV9 and TRBJ2-1; 9 nucleotides align to TRBD2. The germline gives CDR1 SGDLS, CDR2 YYNGEE. This CDR3 contains 15 residues. The V gene end was trimmed by 0 bases and the J gene end by 9 bases; junction bases not matched to a gene: 7. The CDR3 coding sequence is TGTGCCAGCAGCGTAGGTGGCGGGAGGGCCGTTGAGCAGTTCTTC. This sequence encodes CASSVGGGRAVEQFF.

The chain combines TRBV1 with TRBJ2-7. TRBV1 is designated a pseudogene. The CDR3 extends over 11 amino acids. This chain's CDR3 is CTSSRPYEQYF. For the CDR3, the DNA is TGCACCAGCAGCCGACCCTACGAGCAGTACTTC.

With regard to this clone: A much larger clone sits a single nucleotide away, making a read error possible. The chain combines TRBV30 with TRBJ2-2, with TRBD2 identical over 9 bases. This CDR3 is built from 15 residues. The germline V gene encodes CDR1 GTSNPN and CDR2 SVGIG (reference sequence). V lost 5 bases to trimming and J lost 8 bases; unmatched junction nucleotides: 12. CDR3 region: CAWGIVAGDGGELFF. In DNA form, the CDR3 reads TGTGCCTGGGGTATAGTAGCGGGGGACGGTGGGGAGCTGTTTTTT.

The chain uses TRBV9 and TRBJ1-1; D ambiguous. Trimming pared 0 bases from V and 5 bases from J, leaving 20 bases between. The CDR3 covers 17 residues. Germline V lookup: CDR1 SGDLS, CDR2 YYNGEE. The CDR3 loop reads CASSVVVRGEPCTEAFF. DNA of the CDR3: TGTGCCAGCAGCGTAGTGGTCCGGGGAGAACCTTGTACTGAAGCTTTCTTT.

V and J are TRBV6-5 and TRBJ2-7, with 10 bases fitting TRBD1. Germline CDR1 and CDR2: MNHEY and SVGAGI. V trimming: 4 bases; J trimming: 2 bases; junction bases outside the gene matches: 5. The CDR3 runs 15 residues. This CDR3 is CASSWAGQGTYEQYF. CDR3 nucleotides: TGTGCCAGCAGTTGGGCGGGACAGGGGACCTACGAGCAGTACTTC.

In this sample, this clone turned up a few times. This chain joins TRBV20-1 and TRBJ1-1, with a tentative D call TRBD1 (5 bases). V lost 5 bases, J lost 7 bases, and 11 bases lay in between. CDR1 is DFQATT, CDR2 SNEGSKA, per germline (reference sequence). The CDR3 totals 11 residues. The CDR3 spells CSAHQGDEAFF. DNA for the CDR3: TGCAGTGCTCATCAGGGAGATGAAGCTTTCTTT.

The chain has TRBV29-1 and TRBJ2-5, with D tentatively TRBD2 (5 bases). The CDR3 is made up of 12 amino acids. The germline V gene encodes CDR1 SQVTM and CDR2 ANQGSEA. V lost 6 bases and J 5 bases, leaving 13 bases between the germline ends. The CDR3 DNA reads TGCAGCGTAGGGAACGGGGAGGAGACCCAGTACTTC. The encoded protein is CSVGNGEETQYF. Supplemented by reference TRBV29-1 and TRBJ2-5, the full variable domain reads SAVISQKPSRDICQRGTSLTIQCQVDSQVTMMFWYRQQPGQSLTLIATANQGSEATYESGFVIDKFPISRPNLTFSTLTVSNMSPEDSSIYLCSVGNGEETQYFGPGTRLLVL.

The chain recombines TRBV28 with TRBJ1-2; 9 bases map to TRBD1. The CDR3 contains 15 residues. Germline V lookup: CDR1 MDHEN, CDR2 SYDVKM. Trimming at V came to 5 bases and at J to 3 bases, leaving 7 bases not matched to a gene. In DNA form, the CDR3 reads TGTGCCAGCAGTCCCCGGACAGGGGCCCACTATGGCTACACCTTC. It is translated as CASSPRTGAHYGYTF.

The table lists this clone with a few counts. The sample carries other DNA sequences with the same CDR3. The chain recombines TRBV2 with TRBJ1-1, with 8 bases lining up with TRBD1. Trimming removed 7 bases from V and 0 bases from J; junction bases left unmatched: 1. The CDR3 sequence is 13 residues long. CDR1 and CDR2 (germline): SNHLY, FYNNEI. CDR3 protein: CASMTGVNTEAFF. The DNA for the CDR3 is TGTGCCAGCATGACAGGGGTGAACACTGAAGCTTTCTTT.

The chain carries TRBV5-6 and TRBJ2-6; no clear D gene. The CDR3 sequence is 15 residues long. V was trimmed by 1 base and J by 1 base, leaving 6 bases between them. CDR1 is SGHDT and CDR2 is YYEEEE in the germline V gene. The DNA for the CDR3 is TGTGCCAGCAGCTTGCCCGGGTCTGGGGCCAACGTCCTGACTTTC. Amino acid sequence: CASSLPGSGANVLTF.

The rearrangement joins TRBV1 to TRBJ2-7; whether TRBD1, the table's D call, matches the DNA was not checked. TRBV1 is reported as a pseudogene. CDR3 size: 17 residues. CDR3 loop: CTSSQDTTGGGPYEQYF. CDR3 in DNA: TGCACCAGCAGCCAAGACACTACAGGGGGGGGACCCTACGAGCAGTACTTC.

V gene TRBV9 combines with J gene TRBJ2-5; 10 bases are shared with TRBD2. Looked up from germline, CDR1 is SGDLS and CDR2 is YYNGEE. The J segment lost 5 bases and the V segment lost 0 bases, leaving 7 bases of the junction unmatched. The CDR3 covers 16 residues. CDR3: CASSVGASGSSETQYF. In nucleotides, the CDR3 is TGTGCCAGCAGCGTAGGGGCTAGCGGGAGTAGTGAGACCCAGTACTTC.

The chain carries TRBV7-9 and TRBJ2-3, with 8 bases matching TRBD1. Germline loops: CDR1 SEHNR, CDR2 FQNEAQ (reference sequence). Trimming took 5 bases from V and 3 from J; bases not matched to a gene: 13. The CDR3 is 17 amino acids. The CDR3 loop is CASSLRPQGARTDTQYF. The CDR3 region has the DNA TGTGCCAGCAGCCTCCGACCTCAGGGGGCGAGGACAGATACGCAGTATTTT.

The J gene is TRBJ1-1, the V gene TRBV5-1, with TRBD1 matching over 9 bases. Germline CDR1 and CDR2: SGHRS and YFSETQ. This CDR3 is 15 amino acids long. Trimming removed 6 bases from V and 8 bases from J; junction bases left unmatched: 14. The CDR3 is CASKADRGRIGEAFF. The CDR3 DNA follows: TGCGCCAGCAAGGCCGACAGGGGGAGGATCGGCGAAGCTTTCTTT.

The chain uses TRBV5-6 and TRBJ2-1; tentative D call: TRBD1 (6 bases). V was clipped by 4 bases and J by 4 bases, with 15 bases between them. This CDR3 has 15 residues. The germline V gene has CDR1 SGHDT and CDR2 YYEEEE. CDR3 bases: TGTGCCAGCAGCCCCCTAGGGCAGGGGTACAATGAGCAGTTCTTC. It encodes CASSPLGQGYNEQFF.

The chain combines TRBV6-1 with TRBJ1-4, with TRBD1 identical over 9 bases. CDR1 is MNHNS, CDR2 SASEGT, per germline. This CDR3 is 14 amino acids long. V gave up 6 bases and J gave up 8 bases; unmatched junction bases: 7. The CDR3 bases are TGTGCCAGCAGCACCCGGGACAGGGTGGAAAAACTGTTTTTT. It codes for CASSTRDRVEKLFF.